The 18 T cell receptor beta chains given below trace back to one sample, sequenced in a study of cytomegalovirus exposure and HLA in healthy donors. Amplification used 60 Vbeta primers and 13 Jbeta primers. The repertoire was sequenced with immunoSEQ multiplex PCR; TCRdb's copy has only in-frame clones and lacks some. This table holds 100,000 to 150,000 clones, around 80% found once. Specimen: PBMCs. These receptors were taken from a man in his thirties or forties in good health and CMV-seronegative.

The gene calls are TRBV6-5 and TRBJ1-3; D is perhaps TRBD1 (5 bases). In germline, CDR1 is MNHEY, CDR2 SVGAGI. V shed 5 bases and J shed 4 bases, with 15 bases lying between them. The CDR3 covers 15 residues. In nucleotides, the CDR3 is TGTGCCAGCAGTAACGGGGGGATCCCCGGAAACACCATATATTTT. Protein product: CASSNGGIPGNTIYF.

The rearrangement uses TRBV4-1 and TRBJ2-3, with TRBD2 identical over 10 bases. This CDR3 has 17 amino acids. V lost 4 bases, J lost 1 base, and 8 bases stayed unmatched. The germline V gene has CDR1 MGHRA and CDR2 YSYEKL. CDR3 sequence (DNA): TGCGCCAGCAGCCGAGTTCGAGCGGGGGGGGGCACAGATACGCAGTATTTT. This encodes CASSRVRAGGGTDTQYF.

The chain uses TRBV27 and TRBJ2-7, with 8 bases identical to TRBD1. CDR3 length: 14 residues. Germline V gene data show CDR1 as MNHEY and CDR2 as SMNVEV (reference sequence). Unmatched junction bases numbered 12, after V lost 7 bases and J lost 7 bases. The CDR3 reads CASTTAGGAGEQYF. The CDR3 nucleotides are TGTGCCAGCACTACCGCAGGGGGCGCGGGGGAGCAGTACTTC.

The chain joins TRBV25-1 to TRBJ2-3; a possible D gene is TRBD2 (7 bases). The CDR3 sequence is 15 residues long. Germline V gene data show CDR1 as MGHDK and CDR2 as SYGVNS. Trimming removed 3 bases from V and 7 bases from J, with 17 bases in between. In nucleotides, the CDR3 is TGTGCCAGCAGTGATGGCGGGGGCCGGGGGAATACGCAGTATTTT. Its translation is CASSDGGGRGNTQYF.

The chain is built from TRBV5-6 and TRBJ2-7; tentative D call: TRBD1 (6 bases). CDR1 and CDR2 from the germline V gene are SGHDT and YYEEEE. V lost 4 bases and J 3 bases, leaving 14 bases between the germline ends. The CDR3 is made up of 14 amino acids. CDR3 residues: CASSRGTSHYEQYF. The CDR3 DNA reads as TGTGCCAGCAGCAGGGGGACCTCCCACTACGAGCAGTACTTC.

The V call is TRBV28, the J call TRBJ2-7; 9 positions agree with TRBD1. Germline assignment: CDR1 MDHEN and CDR2 SYDVKM. J lost 4 bases, V lost 2 bases, and 6 bases had no gene match. The CDR3 consists of 15 residues. Here the CDR3 DNA reads TGTGCCAGCAGTTTACGGGGGACAGGGTATTACGAGCAGTACTTC. This gives the protein CASSLRGTGYYEQYF.

In regard to this clone: Other DNA sequences in this sample translate to the same CDR3. The rearrangement joins TRBV6-4 to TRBJ2-2; D might be TRBD2 (5 bases). This CDR3 spans 13 amino acids. CDR1 MRHNA and CDR2 SNTAGT come from the germline V gene. V was trimmed by 4 bases and J by 2 bases, leaving 5 bases between them. CDR3 region: CASSGTNTGELFF. In nucleotides, the CDR3 is TGTGCCAGCAGTGGGACTAACACCGGGGAGCTGTTTTTT.

To note about this clone: A read error may account for a junction end that differs from germline. The chain is built from TRBV6-5 and TRBJ2-6; TRBD2 might be the D (6 bases). The CDR3 has 15 residues. Per the germline V gene, CDR1 is MNHEY and CDR2 is SVGAGI. CDR3 in amino acids: CASRSWGTGANGLTF. CDR3 DNA sequence: TGTGCCAGCAGGTCATGGGGGACTGGGGCCAACGGCCTGACTTTC.

This sequence joins TRBV27 and TRBJ2-1; D is uncertain. V was clipped by 6 bases and J by 0 bases, with 12 bases between them. Germline assignment: CDR1 MNHEY and CDR2 SMNVEV (reference sequence). The CDR3 is made up of 15 amino acids. CDR3 in DNA: TGTGCCAGCAGGCTTACAAAGTCCTCCTACAATGAGCAGTTCTTC. It codes for CASRLTKSSYNEQFF.

The J gene is TRBJ2-7, the V gene TRBV7-2, with 7 nucleotides matching TRBD1. Germline CDR1 is SGHTA and CDR2 is FQGNSA. Germline trimming cut 5 bases from V and 5 bases from J; bases unmatched to any gene: 15. The CDR3 length is 16 residues. CDR3 nucleotides: TGTGCCAGCAGCCGCGTAACAGGGGTCGGCCGGGACGAGCAGTACTTC. Protein product: CASSRVTGVGRDEQYF.

A remark on this clone: One junction end does not reproduce the germline sequence, and a read error may be involved. The chain is built from TRBV10-1 and TRBJ2-3, with 11 nucleotides matching TRBD2. Looked up from germline, CDR1 is WNHNN and CDR2 is SYGVQD (reference sequence). This CDR3 is built from 15 residues. The CDR3 sequence is CAGSRETSGEDTQYF. For the CDR3, the DNA is TGCGCCGGCAGCAGAGAGACTAGCGGGGAAGATACGCAGTATTTT.

The CDR3: CASSALDRGTEAFF. For the CDR3, the DNA is TGTGCCAGCAGTGCTCTGGACAGGGGTACTGAAGCTTTCTTT. V is TRBV6-1 and J is TRBJ1-1, with TRBD1 matching 9 bases. The length of the CDR3 is 14 residues. CDR1 and CDR2 from the germline V gene are MNHNS and SASEGT. V lost 4 bases and J lost 5; bases outside the gene matches: 5.

The V and J genes are TRBV2 and TRBJ2-3; no reliable D call. Trimming left V 6 bases short and J 4 bases short, with 8 bases between. The CDR3 sequence is 12 residues long. Germline V gene lookup returns CDR1 SNHLY and CDR2 FYNNEI. The DNA of the CDR3 is TGTGCCAGCAGGAGAGAGGCAGATACGCAGTATTTT. Translated, it gives CASRREADTQYF.

V and J are TRBV19 and TRBJ2-7; 7 nucleotides match TRBD1. The CDR3 covers 14 residues. From germline, CDR1 is LNHDA and CDR2 SQIVND (reference sequence). J lost 0 bases, V lost 6 bases, and 5 bases had no gene match. The DNA for the CDR3 is TGTGCCAGTAGCTCGACAGGGACCTCCTACGAGCAGTACTTC. Residues: CASSSTGTSYEQYF.

The J gene is TRBJ1-3, the V gene TRBV11-2; 7 nucleotides line up with TRBD1. V was clipped by 6 bases and J by 9 bases; unmatched bases: 11. Germline V lookup: CDR1 SGHAT, CDR2 FQNNGV. The CDR3 has 14 residues. CDR3: CASSQFTGVGTIYF. The CDR3, as DNA: TGTGCCAGCAGTCAATTCACAGGGGTTGGCACCATATATTTT.

The chain combines TRBV5-6 with TRBJ1-5, with 8 bases matching TRBD1. CDR1 SGHDT and CDR2 YYEEEE come from the germline V gene. The CDR3 has 19 residues. Trimming at V came to 3 bases and at J to 1 base, leaving 15 bases not matched to a gene. The CDR3 nucleotides are TGTGCCAGCAGCTCCTCGGGACTCTCAGGGGGCGGAAGCAATCAGCCCCAGCATTTT. Amino acids: CASSSSGLSGGGSNQPQHF.

The chain is built from TRBV2 and TRBJ2-5; D is unresolved. The V end was cut by 6 bases, the J end by 7 bases, with 15 bases between. CDR3 size: 13 residues. Germline V gene lookup returns CDR1 SNHLY and CDR2 FYNNEI. The CDR3 region is CASSPTSPGTQYF. As DNA, the CDR3 is TGTGCCAGCAGCCCGACATCGCCCGGGACCCAGTACTTC.

This clone was picked up one time. The chain recombines TRBV5-1 with TRBJ1-1, with TRBD1 as a possible D gene (6 bases). Per the germline V gene, CDR1 is SGHRS and CDR2 is YFSETQ. The length of the CDR3 is 13 residues. Deletions cut 3 bases from V and 11 bases from J, with 17 bases between. This chain's CDR3 is CASSSQTGTKAFF. The CDR3 DNA follows: TGCGCCAGCAGCTCTCAGACCGGGACAAAGGCTTTCTTT.